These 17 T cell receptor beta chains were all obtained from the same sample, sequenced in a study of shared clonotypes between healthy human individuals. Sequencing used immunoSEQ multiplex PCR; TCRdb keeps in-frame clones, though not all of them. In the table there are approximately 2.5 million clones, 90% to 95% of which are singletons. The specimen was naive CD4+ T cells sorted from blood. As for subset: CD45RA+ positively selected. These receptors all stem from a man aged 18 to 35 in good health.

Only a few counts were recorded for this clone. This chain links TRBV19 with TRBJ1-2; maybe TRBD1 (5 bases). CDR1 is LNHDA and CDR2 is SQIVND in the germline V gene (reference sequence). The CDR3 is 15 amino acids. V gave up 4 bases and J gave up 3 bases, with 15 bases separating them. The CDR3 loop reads CASSTGVGAHYGYTF. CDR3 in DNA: TGTGCCAGTAGTACTGGGGTAGGGGCCCACTATGGCTACACCTTC. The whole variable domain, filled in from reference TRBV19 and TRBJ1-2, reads DGGITQSPKYLFRKEGQNVTLSCEQNLNHDAMYWYRQDPGQGLRLIYYSQIVNDFQKGDIAEGYSVSREKKESFPLTVTSAQKNPTAFYLCASSTGVGAHYGYTFGSGTRLTVV.

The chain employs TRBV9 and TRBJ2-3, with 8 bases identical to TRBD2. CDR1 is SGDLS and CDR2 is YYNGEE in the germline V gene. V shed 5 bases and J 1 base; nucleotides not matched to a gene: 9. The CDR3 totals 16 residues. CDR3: CASSTGASGRTDTQYF. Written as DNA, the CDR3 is TGTGCCAGCAGTACTGGGGCTAGCGGGCGCACAGATACGCAGTATTTT.

CDR3 residues: CASTFSGQAFF. DNA for the CDR3: TGTGCCAGCACCTTTAGCGGGCAAGCTTTCTTT. V and J are TRBV27 and TRBJ1-1; D is unresolved. This CDR3 is built from 11 residues. V was trimmed by 7 bases and J by 9 bases, leaving 12 bases between them. The germline CDR1 and CDR2 sequences are MNHEY and SMNVEV (reference sequence).

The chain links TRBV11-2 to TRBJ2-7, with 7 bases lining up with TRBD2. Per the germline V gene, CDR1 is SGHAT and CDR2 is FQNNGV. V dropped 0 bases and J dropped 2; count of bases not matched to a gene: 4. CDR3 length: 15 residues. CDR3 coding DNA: TGTGCCAGCAGCTTAGAAGGTGGGAGGGCCTACGAGCAGTACTTC. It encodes CASSLEGGRAYEQYF.

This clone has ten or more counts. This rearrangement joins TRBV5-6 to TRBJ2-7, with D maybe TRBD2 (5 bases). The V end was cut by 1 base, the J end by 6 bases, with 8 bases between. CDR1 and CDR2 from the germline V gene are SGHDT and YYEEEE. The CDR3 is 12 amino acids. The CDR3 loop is CASSLLATEQYF. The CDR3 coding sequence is TGTGCCAGCAGCTTGTTAGCGACCGAGCAGTACTTC.

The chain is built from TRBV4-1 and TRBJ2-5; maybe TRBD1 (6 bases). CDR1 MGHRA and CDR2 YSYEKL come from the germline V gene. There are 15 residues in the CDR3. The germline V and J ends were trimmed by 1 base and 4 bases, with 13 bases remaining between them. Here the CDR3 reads CASSQGRQGRETQYF. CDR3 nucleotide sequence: TGCGCCAGCAGCCAAGGTCGTCAGGGGAGAGAGACCCAGTACTTC.

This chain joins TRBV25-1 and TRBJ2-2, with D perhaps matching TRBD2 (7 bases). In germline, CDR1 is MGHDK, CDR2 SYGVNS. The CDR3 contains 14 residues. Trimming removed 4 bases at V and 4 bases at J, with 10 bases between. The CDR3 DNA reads TGTGCCAGCAGTGTGGCGGGGGCCACCGGGGAGCTGTTTTTT. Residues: CASSVAGATGELFF. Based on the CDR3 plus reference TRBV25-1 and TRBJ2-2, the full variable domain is EADIYQTPRYLVIGTGKKITLECSQTMGHDKMYWYQQDPGMELHLIHYSYGVNSTEKGDLSSESTVSRIRTEHFPLTLESARPSHTSQYLCASSVAGATGELFFGEGSRLTVL.

In nucleotides, the CDR3 is TGCAGCGTTGTGGATGGGCGACGGTCCTACGAGCAGTACTTC. Its protein product is CSVVDGRRSYEQYF. This chain links TRBV29-1 with TRBJ2-5; no firm D call. The assigned J gene may be wrong: the sequence end matches TRBJ2-7 better. Germline loops: CDR1 SQVTM, CDR2 ANQGSEA. The CDR3 extends over 14 amino acids.

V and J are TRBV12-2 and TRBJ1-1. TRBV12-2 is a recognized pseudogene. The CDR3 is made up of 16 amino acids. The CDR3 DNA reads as TGTGCAAGTCGCTTAGGGGAGCGGGGGAAGGGGACTGAAGCTTTCTTT. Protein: CASRLGERGKGTEAFF.

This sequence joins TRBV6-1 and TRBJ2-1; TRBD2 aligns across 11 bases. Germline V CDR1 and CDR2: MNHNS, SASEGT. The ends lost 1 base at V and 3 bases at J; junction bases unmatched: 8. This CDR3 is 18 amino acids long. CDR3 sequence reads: CASSEEGPSGRFYNEQFF. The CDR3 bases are TGTGCCAGCAGTGAAGAGGGACCTAGCGGGAGGTTCTACAATGAGCAGTTCTTC.

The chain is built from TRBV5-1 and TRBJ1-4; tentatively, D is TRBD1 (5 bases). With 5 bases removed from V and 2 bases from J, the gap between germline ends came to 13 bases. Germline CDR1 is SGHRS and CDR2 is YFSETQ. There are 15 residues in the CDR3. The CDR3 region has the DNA TGCGCCAGCAGTAACCTAGGGGCTACTAATGAAAAACTGTTTTTT. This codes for CASSNLGATNEKLFF. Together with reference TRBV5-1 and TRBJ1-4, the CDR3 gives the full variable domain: KAGVTQTPRYLIKTRGQQVTLSCSPISGHRSVSWYQQTPGQGLQFLFEYFSETQRNKGNFPGRFSGRQFSNSRSEMNVSTLELGDSALYLCASSNLGATNEKLFFGSGTQLSVL.

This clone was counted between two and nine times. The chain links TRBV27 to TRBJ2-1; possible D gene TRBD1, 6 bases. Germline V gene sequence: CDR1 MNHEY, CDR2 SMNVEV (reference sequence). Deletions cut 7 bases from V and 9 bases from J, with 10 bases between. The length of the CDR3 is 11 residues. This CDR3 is CASNPGVEQFF. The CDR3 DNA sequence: TGTGCCAGCAATCCAGGGGTTGAGCAGTTCTTC.

In nucleotides, the CDR3 is TGTGCCAGCAGTTCGACAGGGCCCTATAATTCACCCCTCCACTTT. This translates into CASSSTGPYNSPLHF. The chain has TRBV27 and TRBJ1-6, with 7 bases fitting TRBD1. CDR1 and CDR2 (germline): MNHEY, SMNVEV (reference sequence). Trimming cost V 4 bases and J 2 bases; bases outside gene matches: 2. The CDR3 totals 15 residues.

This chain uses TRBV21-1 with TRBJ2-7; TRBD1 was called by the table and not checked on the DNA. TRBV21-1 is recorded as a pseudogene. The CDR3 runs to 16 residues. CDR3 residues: CASSKGGGQGAREQYF. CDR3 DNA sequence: TGTGCCAGCAGCAAAGGAGGGGGACAGGGGGCGCGGGAGCAGTACTTC.

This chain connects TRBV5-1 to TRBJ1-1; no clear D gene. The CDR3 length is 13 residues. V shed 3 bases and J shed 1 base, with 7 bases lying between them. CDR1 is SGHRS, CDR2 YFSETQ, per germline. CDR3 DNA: TGCGCCAGCAGCTCCGTACCGAACACTGAAGCTTTCTTT. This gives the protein CASSSVPNTEAFF.

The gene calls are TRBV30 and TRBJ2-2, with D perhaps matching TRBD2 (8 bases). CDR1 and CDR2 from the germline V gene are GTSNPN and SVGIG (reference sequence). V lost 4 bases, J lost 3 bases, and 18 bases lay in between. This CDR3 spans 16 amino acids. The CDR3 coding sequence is TGTGCCTGGATGAGGGGGCTAGCGGGCCACACCGGGGAGCTGTTTTTT. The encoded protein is CAWMRGLAGHTGELFF.

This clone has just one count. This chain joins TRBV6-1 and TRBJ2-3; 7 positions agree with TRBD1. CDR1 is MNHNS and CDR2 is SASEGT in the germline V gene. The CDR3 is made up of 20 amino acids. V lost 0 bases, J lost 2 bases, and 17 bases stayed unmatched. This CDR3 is CASSEARTRTGDTTTDTQYF. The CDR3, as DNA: TGTGCCAGCAGTGAAGCACGTACTCGGACAGGAGATACCACCACAGATACGCAGTATTTT.